This TCR beta chain was found in a study of blood T cell repertoires in COVID-19 (TCRdb year 2020). As for the study more broadly: The collaborator samples originated in the United States, Italy and Spain and spanned the acute and convalescent phases of COVID-19. The sample metadata nearly always contained a de-identified subject ID, COVID-19 status, age in years and sex. The material from the prospective study consisted of cDNA or gDNA derived from T cells, B-cell-depleted T cells, or PBMCs. The repertoires were released in a freely available public database meant as a resource for research on the immune response to SARS-CoV-2. HLA class I and class II types, where available, came from metadata supplied by the sample provider rather than from assay-based typing. Samples came from the ongoing ImmuneRACE study (first 160 participants) plus 1,254 subjects from 6 global collaborators. Deeply sampled blood TCRbeta repertoires from subjects exposed to, actively infected with, or recovered from COVID-19 were included in the dataset. What the work shows at the level of the full study, not this receptor alone: How much clinical and demographic metadata was included differed by source and by participant, and the metadata was provided uncurated.

Relative to germline, V is missing 0 bases and J is missing 5 bases, with 3 bases of the junction outside any gene match. The CDR3 holds 15 amino acids from the cysteine to the phenylalanine. Here the CDR3 DNA is all that survives: 45 bases in frame from base 1. CDR1 and CDR2, per the germline V gene, are SGDLS and YYNGEE. TCRbeta CDR3 regions were amplified from genomic DNA using the immunoSEQ Assay, a bias-controlled multiplex PCR. In the source study's methods: Within the assay, amplification of reference gene primers was used to estimate how many nucleated cells each sample contained. Sequence reads were collapsed and filtered to measure the absolute abundance of every unique TCRbeta CDR3 rearrangement. Productive Simpson clonality was computed per sample as the square root of Simpson's diversity index over productive rearrangements. TCRdb took over this immuneACCESS table, retaining in-frame rearrangements with V and J assigned. Such tables are incomplete; in checked studies, under half of the missing clones stem from an unresolved V gene, and the remainder is unexplained. V and J calls and clone size are given by that table; D and trimming were obtained from the DNA. The sample has about 170,000 clones on record, approximately 91% of them singletons. About 5% of the sample is held by the ten biggest clonotypes.

This clone occurred once. No cognate antigen has been identified for it. There are no base qualities to consult, and no much larger clone falls within one base. In Seattle, one collaborating source enrolled patients while the infection was active and tracked those patients longitudinally over the course of disease. Whole blood was collected in K2EDTA tubes by collaborating institutions according to the institutions' own protocols. Collaborator samples were shipped for TCRbeta analysis as frozen whole blood, isolated PBMCs, or DNA extracted from either sample type. The sequence was obtained from a man aged 18 to 29 with COVID-19, enrolled during active disease. The sequencing sample was made of peripheral blood. This chain joins TRBV9 to TRBJ2-7, with 12 central nucleotides matching TRBD2. The DNA sequence follows: TGTGCCAGCAGCGTAGGACTAGCGGGAGCCCACGAGCAGTACTTC. It translates to CASSVGLAGAHEQYF.